A single TCR beta chain is shown here with its context. This sample stems from a study of glioma-infiltrating T cells after dendritic cell vaccination. About the research overall: Between the early 2000s and the early 2010s, patients got autologous tumor lysate-pulsed dendritic cell vaccines.

Primers: 60 V beta forward and 13 J beta reverse. Using immunoSEQ multiplex PCR, the repertoire was profiled, and TCRdb retains in-frame clones only, with some absent. The data hold 93,000 or so clones, with about four fifths observed a single time. This sample comprised blood, obtained before dendritic cell vaccination. The receptor was isolated from a human donor with glioblastoma.

The CDR3: CASSKGQNNEQFF. CDR3 nucleotides: TGCGCCAGCAGCAAAGGACAGAACAATGAGCAGTTCTTC. The chain has TRBV5-1 and TRBJ2-1; D might be TRBD1 (6 bases). Germline V gene sequence: CDR1 SGHRS, CDR2 YFSETQ. The CDR3 is made up of 13 amino acids. Trimming took 4 bases from V and 5 from J, leaving 10 bases between them.